The present entry profiles one TCR beta chain with its context. Generated by immunoSEQ multiplex PCR, the TCRdb table keeps only in-frame clones and is missing some. Of about 150,000 clones in the sample, 85% to 95% are singletons; the top ten hold under 2%. This entry comes from a study of T cell responses to AZD1222 COVID-19 vaccine. Germline V lookup: CDR1 SGHRS, CDR2 YFSETQ. The V gene lost 0 bases and the J gene lost 2 bases, with 7 bases spanning the gap. This CDR3 spans 14 amino acids. The receptor's source is an adult in good health. This chain joins TRBV5-1 and TRBJ2-3, with D hard to call. Sequenced here: peripheral blood, sampled on day 0 of AZD1222 vaccination. CDR3: CASSLGQTTDTQYF. Here the CDR3 DNA reads TGCGCCAGCAGCTTGGGGCAGACCACAGATACGCAGTATTTT.